The clone carrying this T cell receptor beta chain was seen a handful of times. The antigen is undetermined. TCRdb reprocessed the RT-PCR reads with MiXCR, giving one entry per CDR3 protein. In the table there are hundreds of thousands of distinct CDR3 sequences, 14% of which are singletons. The data stem from a study of response to subunit inactivated influenza vaccine. Regarding the study as a whole: With each seasonal influenza vaccination, the authors suggested, few new T cells are recruited.

This CDR3 is 15 amino acids long. CDR1 and CDR2 from the germline V gene are MNHEY and SVGAGI. The germline V and J ends were trimmed by 0 bases and 0 bases, with 8 bases remaining between them. The J gene is TRBJ1-1, the V gene TRBV6-5; TRBD1 might be the D (5 bases). This clonotype was sampled from a man in his forties or fifties who received an inactivated influenza vaccine. Sequenced here: PBMCs from blood, sampled less than 15 days before vaccination. CDR3 residues: CASSYSGTLNTEAFF. The CDR3 DNA reads TGTGCCAGCAGTTACTCAGGGACGTTGAACACTGAAGCTTTCTTT.